This is a list of T cell receptor beta chains from one sample in a study of beta chain features in type 1 diabetes. The protocol was immunoSEQ multiplex PCR, while the TCRdb copy is restricted to in-frame clones and leaves out a portion. The sample has 300,000 to 350,000 clones, around an eighth seen once. The sequencing sample was made of naive CD4+ T cells from blood. The receptors were gathered from a woman between 18 and 29 years old with type 1 diabetes. The CDR3 runs from the conserved cysteine through the conserved F or W. The order of the fields is clone size, J gene, D gene, V gene, CDR3 protein, CDR3 DNA. The D gene is left open where the match is weak. Clone size is not always given. Where it is, it says once, few, many or a class for expanded clones.

clone_size: -
j_call: TRBJ2-5
d_call: -
v_call: TRBV19
cdr3_aa: CASSIAPSQETQYF
cdr3_nt: TGTGCCAGTAGTATAGCCCCTAGTCAAGAGACCCAGTACTTC

clone_size: few
j_call: TRBJ1-4
d_call: TRBD1
v_call: TRBV29-1
cdr3_aa: CSVVKGQGATEKLFF
cdr3_nt: TGCAGCGTTGTAAAGGGACAGGGGGCTACAGAAAAACTGTTTTTT

clone_size: few
j_call: TRBJ2-5
d_call: -
v_call: TRBV11-3
cdr3_aa: CASSSQGVGETQYF
cdr3_nt: TGTGCCAGCAGCTCCCAGGGTGTGGGAGAGACCCAGTACTTC

clone_size: -
j_call: TRBJ1-1
d_call: TRBD1
v_call: TRBV7-9
cdr3_aa: CASSSDRDRGNTEAFF
cdr3_nt: TGTGCCAGCAGTTCCGACCGGGACAGGGGGAACACTGAAGCTTTCTTT

clone_size: -
j_call: TRBJ2-7
d_call: -
v_call: TRBV7-3
cdr3_aa: CASSLTASYEQYF
cdr3_nt: TGTGCCAGCAGCTTAACAGCTTCCTACGAGCAGTACTTC

clone_size: -
j_call: TRBJ1-1
d_call: -
v_call: TRBV10-2
cdr3_aa: CASSPQGTEAFF
cdr3_nt: TGCGCCAGCAGTCCACAGGGTACTGAAGCTTTCTTT

clone_size: -
j_call: TRBJ2-1
d_call: TRBD1
v_call: TRBV7-9
cdr3_aa: CASTGGNYNEQFF
cdr3_nt: TGTGCCAGCACAGGGGGCAACTACAATGAGCAGTTCTTC

clone_size: few
j_call: TRBJ1-1
d_call: -
v_call: TRBV5-1
cdr3_aa: CASGLGGNTEAFF
cdr3_nt: TGCGCCAGCGGTTTGGGAGGCAACACTGAAGCTTTCTTT

clone_size: few
j_call: TRBJ1-5
d_call: -
v_call: TRBV19
cdr3_aa: CASSIGVHTGPQHF
cdr3_nt: TGTGCCAGTAGTATCGGAGTACATACCGGGCCCCAGCATTTT

clone_size: -
j_call: TRBJ2-1
d_call: -
v_call: TRBV7-9
cdr3_aa: CASTGVAYNEQFF
cdr3_nt: TGTGCCAGCACCGGGGTCGCCTACAATGAGCAGTTCTTC

clone_size: -
j_call: TRBJ2-5
d_call: TRBD1
v_call: TRBV11-2
cdr3_aa: CASSRDRGQETQYF
cdr3_nt: TGTGCCAGCAGTCGCGACAGGGGTCAAGAGACCCAGTACTTC

clone_size: few
j_call: TRBJ2-7
d_call: -
v_call: TRBV30
cdr3_aa: CAWSAGSPYEQYF
cdr3_nt: TGTGCCTGGAGTGCAGGGTCTCCCTACGAGCAGTACTTC

clone_size: -
j_call: TRBJ1-1
d_call: -
v_call: TRBV30
cdr3_aa: CAWSSQGNTEAFF
cdr3_nt: TGTGCCTGGAGCTCCCAGGGAAACACTGAAGCTTTCTTT

clone_size: -
j_call: TRBJ2-3
d_call: -
v_call: TRBV7-9
cdr3_aa: CASSLALSGNTDTQYF
cdr3_nt: TGTGCCAGCAGCTTAGCGCTCAGCGGCAACACAGATACGCAGTATTTT

clone_size: -
j_call: TRBJ2-1
d_call: -
v_call: TRBV7-2
cdr3_aa: CASTPAGSSYNEQFF
cdr3_nt: TGTGCCAGCACACCCGCGGGGAGCTCCTACAATGAGCAGTTCTTC

clone_size: -
j_call: TRBJ1-1
d_call: -
v_call: TRBV6-1
cdr3_aa: CASSEVGGGSGISEAFF
cdr3_nt: TGTGCCAGCAGTGAAGTAGGGGGGGGCAGTGGTATTTCTGAAGCTTTCTTT

clone_size: few
j_call: TRBJ2-3
d_call: TRBD2
v_call: TRBV11-2
cdr3_aa: CASSLEGAGVPDTQYF
cdr3_nt: TGTGCCAGCAGCTTAGAAGGGGCGGGAGTTCCGGATACGCAGTATTTT

clone_size: -
j_call: TRBJ1-2
d_call: -
v_call: TRBV4-1
cdr3_aa: CASSRMNPPTADGYTF
cdr3_nt: TGCGCCAGCAGCCGAATGAATCCTCCGACAGCAGATGGCTACACCTTC

clone_size: -
j_call: TRBJ1-1
d_call: -
v_call: TRBV5-1
cdr3_aa: CASSLTDRMIRTEAFF
cdr3_nt: TGCGCCAGCAGCCTGACCGACAGGATGATTAGGACTGAAGCTTTCTTT

clone_size: -
j_call: TRBJ2-1
d_call: TRBD2
v_call: TRBV28
cdr3_aa: CASSSLADAYNEQFF
cdr3_nt: TGTGCCAGCAGTTCTCTAGCGGACGCCTACAATGAGCAGTTCTTC

clone_size: -
j_call: TRBJ2-2
d_call: TRBD2
v_call: TRBV15
cdr3_aa: CATSREHPGLADTGELFF
cdr3_nt: TGTGCCACCAGCAGGGAGCATCCGGGACTAGCGGATACTGGGGAGCTGTTTTTT

clone_size: -
j_call: TRBJ2-3
d_call: -
v_call: TRBV11-2
cdr3_aa: CASSPRLSGSSTDTQYF
cdr3_nt: TGTGCCAGCAGCCCCCGACTGAGCGGATCTAGCACAGATACGCAGTATTTT

clone_size: few
j_call: TRBJ2-3
d_call: -
v_call: TRBV18
cdr3_aa: CASSPSGHARPADTQYF
cdr3_nt: TGTGCCAGCTCACCATCGGGTCACGCGAGGCCAGCAGATACGCAGTATTTT

clone_size: once
j_call: TRBJ1-5
d_call: -
v_call: TRBV30
cdr3_aa: CAWNPDRDQPQHF
cdr3_nt: TGTGCCTGGAACCCTGACAGAGATCAGCCCCAGCATTTT

clone_size: -
j_call: TRBJ2-5
d_call: TRBD2
v_call: TRBV27
cdr3_aa: CASSLSRTSETQYF
cdr3_nt: TGTGCCAGCAGTTTATCCCGGACTAGCGAGACCCAGTACTTC

clone_size: few
j_call: TRBJ2-1
d_call: TRBD2
v_call: TRBV15
cdr3_aa: CATSRERASGTYNEQFF
cdr3_nt: TGTGCCACCAGCAGAGAAAGGGCTAGCGGGACCTACAATGAGCAGTTCTTC

clone_size: -
j_call: TRBJ1-4
d_call: -
v_call: TRBV25-1
cdr3_aa: CASSEWEGQPGLFF
cdr3_nt: TGTGCCAGCAGTGAATGGGAGGGCCAACCCGGGCTGTTTTTT

clone_size: -
j_call: TRBJ2-3
d_call: -
v_call: TRBV6-6
cdr3_aa: CATWEQGDTQYF
cdr3_nt: TGTGCCACCTGGGAGCAGGGGGATACGCAGTATTTT

clone_size: -
j_call: TRBJ1-1
d_call: -
v_call: TRBV28
cdr3_aa: CASTPMEGEDFF
cdr3_nt: TGTGCCAGCACCCCTATGGAAGGGGAGGATTTCTTT

clone_size: -
j_call: TRBJ2-7
d_call: TRBD1
v_call: TRBV5-1
cdr3_aa: CASSLDTGTGGSEQYF
cdr3_nt: TGCGCCAGCAGCTTGGATACCGGGACAGGGGGCTCCGAGCAGTACTTC

clone_size: once
j_call: TRBJ2-1
d_call: TRBD2
v_call: TRBV27
cdr3_aa: CASSSGIRGRAFDEQFF
cdr3_nt: TGTGCCAGCAGTTCCGGTATACGCGGGAGGGCCTTCGATGAGCAGTTCTTC

clone_size: -
j_call: TRBJ1-2
d_call: TRBD1
v_call: TRBV9
cdr3_aa: CASSVAGGTNYGYTF
cdr3_nt: TGTGCCAGCAGCGTCGCAGGGGGAACTAACTATGGCTACACCTTC

clone_size: few
j_call: TRBJ2-1
d_call: TRBD2
v_call: TRBV30
cdr3_aa: CAWTHSGRPYWEQFF
cdr3_nt: TGTGCCTGGACTCATAGCGGGAGGCCTTATTGGGAGCAGTTCTTC

clone_size: -
j_call: TRBJ2-1
d_call: TRBD2
v_call: TRBV30
cdr3_aa: CAWEPGLAGSSYNEQFF
cdr3_nt: TGTGCCTGGGAACCCGGACTAGCGGGGAGCTCCTACAATGAGCAGTTCTTC

clone_size: few
j_call: TRBJ2-1
d_call: -
v_call: TRBV18
cdr3_aa: CASSPPIGAYNEQFF
cdr3_nt: TGTGCCAGCTCACCACCGATAGGGGCCTACAATGAGCAGTTCTTC

clone_size: -
j_call: TRBJ2-3
d_call: -
v_call: TRBV10-3
cdr3_aa: CAISESAAFDTDTQYF
cdr3_nt: TGTGCCATCAGTGAGTCGGCTGCTTTTGACACAGATACGCAGTATTTT

clone_size: -
j_call: TRBJ2-1
d_call: TRBD2
v_call: TRBV5-1
cdr3_aa: CASSELAGSYNEQFF
cdr3_nt: TGCGCCAGCAGCGAGCTAGCGGGATCCTACAATGAGCAGTTCTTC

clone_size: few
j_call: TRBJ2-7
d_call: TRBD2
v_call: TRBV11-2
cdr3_aa: CASSPGTSGLYEQYF
cdr3_nt: TGTGCCAGCAGTCCCGGGACTAGCGGCCTCTACGAGCAGTACTTC

clone_size: few
j_call: TRBJ2-1
d_call: -
v_call: TRBV18
cdr3_aa: CASSSRVVASGEQFF
cdr3_nt: TGTGCCAGCTCATCAAGAGTTGTGGCGTCGGGTGAGCAGTTCTTC

clone_size: -
j_call: TRBJ2-1
d_call: -
v_call: TRBV5-4
cdr3_aa: CASSLGLPRINEQFF
cdr3_nt: TGTGCCAGCAGCTTGGGACTGCCGCGCATCAATGAGCAGTTCTTC

clone_size: -
j_call: TRBJ2-1
d_call: -
v_call: TRBV2
cdr3_aa: CASSQGGRFDEQFF
cdr3_nt: TGTGCCAGCAGCCAGGGCGGTAGGTTCGATGAGCAGTTCTTC

clone_size: -
j_call: TRBJ2-1
d_call: TRBD2
v_call: TRBV10-3
cdr3_aa: CAISEGGSRDEQFF
cdr3_nt: TGTGCCATCAGTGAGGGCGGGAGTCGCGATGAGCAGTTCTTC

clone_size: few
j_call: TRBJ1-2
d_call: TRBD1
v_call: TRBV18
cdr3_aa: CASSPSVPGTARRAGYTF
cdr3_nt: TGTGCCAGCTCACCATCTGTCCCCGGGACAGCCAGGAGGGCTGGCTACACCTTC

clone_size: few
j_call: TRBJ1-2
d_call: TRBD1
v_call: TRBV19
cdr3_aa: CASTALFTQTGGLGYTF
cdr3_nt: TGTGCCAGTACCGCCCTTTTTACCCAAACAGGGGGCCTCGGCTACACCTTC